This T cell receptor beta chain was captured in a study of shared T cell receptors in the human thymus. The CDR3 totals 16 residues. V was pared by 5 bases and J by 0 bases, with 17 bases between. Germline V gene data show CDR1 as SQVTM and CDR2 as ANQGSEA. TCRdb's table, derived via immunoSEQ multiplex PCR, lists solely in-frame clones and lacks some. The data contain 500,000 to 750,000 clones, around 87% of them singletons. This same sample was also part of a study on human thymus T cells. That paper states: Within thymic and blood repertoires, V and J gene usage appeared to be biased. Highly overlapping thymic repertoires in unrelated individuals were reported by related research.

J is TRBJ2-1 and V is TRBV29-1; maybe TRBD2 (7 bases). The sequencing sample was made of thymocytes. This TCR was recovered from a boy younger than two with a congenital heart defect. The DNA of the CDR3 is TGCAGCGTTTGGGGGGGCGGAGTCAGCTCCTACAATGAGCAGTTCTTC. It translates to CSVWGGGVSSYNEQFF.